This TCR beta chain was found in a study of T cells in Graves' hyperthyroidism and ophthalmopathy. The CDR3 is 15 amino acids. V lost 5 bases and J 4 bases, leaving 15 bases between the germline ends. The germline CDR1 and CDR2 sequences are SGHNT and YENEEA. There are many counts of this clonotype. Researchers amplified the TCR beta CDR3 regions from RNA transcripts. A first-round RT-PCR of the TCR CDR3 used the HTBI primer set. Using its own MiXCR run on the multiplex PCR reads, TCRdb lists one record per CDR3 protein. The repertoire has 700,000 or so distinct CDR3 sequences, approximately 14% of them found once; the top ten carry around 13%.

The chain joins TRBV11-3 to TRBJ2-1; possible D gene TRBD2, 6 bases. The sequenced sample consisted of blood. The receptor's source is a woman in her forties or fifties with Graves' ophthalmopathy. In nucleotides, the CDR3 is TGTGCCAGCAGCGGAACCGGGACTGGGTACAATGAGCAGTTCTTC. As protein: CASSGTGTGYNEQFF.